This paragraph reports one T cell receptor (beta chain). This CDR3 region has 14 residues. Trimming cost V 7 bases and J 3 bases; bases outside gene matches: 9. This sample is part of a study of T-cell reconstitution after alpha-beta-depleted transplantation in children. Unique molecular identifiers tagged the TCRbeta library. TCRdb processed the PCR reads anew with MiXCR; each CDR3 protein has one entry. This sample has a few hundred thousand distinct CDR3 sequences, with about an eighth found just once. This clonotype was sampled from a human donor who donated a stem cell graft to a child with combined immunodeficiency. Material: PBMCs from the stem cell graft donor, obtained from the stem cell graft. This chain uses TRBV12-3 or TRBV12-4 with TRBJ2-7; 7 nucleotides match TRBD1. The CDR3 here is CASTMNRGNYEQYF. In nucleotides, the CDR3 is TGTGCCAGCACCATGAACAGGGGTAACTACGAGCAGTACTTC.